The sequence of this T cell receptor (beta chain) was determined in a study of CD8+CD57+ T cells in acquired aplastic anemia (dated 2018 in TCRdb). Turning to the overall study: Extracted DNA from sorted CD4+ and CD8+ cells averaged about 3.4 ug, ranging from roughly 0.19 to 27.4 ug. Healthy donor samples averaged roughly 9.8 million reads for CD4+ and fewer than 12 million for CD8+ cells. What the work shows at the level of the full study, not this receptor alone: CD8+ Simpson's diversity did not differ significantly between patients and healthy controls (P=0.060). Roughly 30 CD8+ CDR3 sequences were found to be shared between patients and controls, but these sequences appeared to be highly expressed in patients and within the immunodominant clones of the patients.

In the study, sorted CD4+ and CD8+ blood T cells from patients with severe aplastic anemia and from healthy subjects underwent deep sequencing of TCR repertoires. Ficoll-Paque density gradient centrifugation was used to isolate peripheral blood mononuclear cells. Before DNA extraction, CD4+ and CD8+ T cells were sorted by FACS or by magnetic beads. CDR1 and CDR2 are read off the germline V gene as KGHDR and SFDVKD. V lost 4 bases and J lost 0 bases, and the count of bases not matched to a germline gene is 4. Taken from cysteine to phenylalanine, the CDR3 has 16 residues. Only the CDR3 DNA is retained, 48 bases long and in frame from the first base. A remark on this clonotype: Its antigen specificity is not known. Per-nucleotide qualities are absent, and no much larger clonotype sits a single base away.

Genomic DNA served as template for TCR beta VDJ combination and CDR3 sequence profiling. TCR repertoire sequencing was run on an Illumina HiSeq 2000. The paper's processing steps were these. Repertoire assessment relied on Simpson's diversity index, CDR3 size and DJ length profiles, and TRBV/TRBJ rearrangement plots. Whichever DNA sequence was most abundant in the deep sequencing data was defined as the immunodominant clone. CDR3 amino acid sequences were screened for sharing across subjects and compared with published repertoires and the VDJdb database. The public reads were reprocessed in TCRdb via fastp at Q25 and MiXCR, keeping in-frame beta chains. Rows merge per CDR3 protein into single entries with the most common DNA and genes. The V and J calls reflect TCRdb's pipeline rather than the authors' work. The sample includes about 160,000 distinct CDR3 sequences, with around 45% observed a single time. The top ten constitute 1.1% of the sample.

This sequence originates from a human donor in good health. Source material: sorted CD4+, CD8+, or CD8+CD57+ T cells (not recorded which) from PBMCs. This receptor chain uses TRBV24-1 and TRBJ2-1; 8 central nucleotides agree with TRBD1. Here the CDR3 is given as CATSDTDRVSYNEQFF. The DNA sequence reads TGTGCCACCAGTGACACGGACAGGGTCTCCTACAATGAGCAGTTCTTC.